Below, one T cell receptor (beta chain) is given with its context. What it recognizes is unknown. Assay used: immunoSEQ multiplex PCR; TCRdb lists only in-frame clones, some missing. The table records 490,000 or so clones, around 79% of them present only once. The entry originates in a study of shared clonotypes between healthy human individuals. At the level of the study: The cohort comprised two women and a few men. Their ages spanned 18 to 49 years. Points from the study as a whole: Read depth was anticipated to influence clonotype sharing among donors.

CDR3 length equals 12 residues. Germline loops: CDR1 SGHVS, CDR2 FQNEAQ. With 5 bases removed from V and 3 bases from J, the gap between germline ends came to 5 bases. The receptor's source is a woman aged 40 to 49 in good health. Some clones in this sample may be carry-over from other donors' samples. Sequencing was done on a sample of PBMCs. This chain connects TRBV7-8 to TRBJ2-1; no clear D gene. Here the CDR3 reads CASSRFYNEQFF. Written as DNA, the CDR3 is TGTGCCAGCAGCCGATTCTACAATGAGCAGTTCTTC.